The present TCR beta chain was sequenced within a study of T cell responses to AZD1222 COVID-19 vaccine. Study-wide findings and caveats: Spike-wide coverage was observed for vaccine-associated CD4 TCRs, with dominant responses at 160-218 and 743-854.

A note on this clone: The antigen remains unidentified.

Libraries were prepared by immunoSEQ multiplex PCR; TCRdb keeps only in-frame clonotypes and omits some of them. The sample has 80,000 to 100,000 clones; approximately 88% are singletons. The CDR3 is 12 amino acids. CDR1 LGHDT and CDR2 YNNKEL come from the germline V gene (reference sequence). The V end lost 1 base, the J end lost 4 bases, and 4 bases lay between the germline ends. This clonotype was obtained from an adult who received the AZD1222 COVID-19 vaccine. The specimen comprised peripheral blood, sampled 28 days after the second AZD1222 dose. The rearrangement links TRBV3-1 (or the pseudogene TRBV3-2) to TRBJ1-2; D gene uncertain. CDR3 coding DNA: TGTGCCAGCAGCCAAGGTCTCTATGGCTACACCTTC. It translates to CASSQGLYGYTF.